The clone carrying this TCR beta chain was observed at least ten times. What it binds is unknown. Via MiXCR, TCRdb re-called the reads, giving one row per CDR3 protein. The data contain approximately 290,000 distinct CDR3 sequences, more than 20% of them singletons. This entry is derived from a study of T cell repertoires in cytomegalovirus infection. At the level of the study: In public TCR beta signatures, there were indications of both CMV infection and matching HLA type.

Study outcomes and limitations: It was HLA-C-restricted CMV-specific TCR beta clonotypes that dominated the response ex vivo. Cumulated frequencies of public TCR beta families served to identify carriers of CMV plus the relevant HLA.

Sequencing was performed on PBMCs. This clonotype was obtained from a human donor in good health (CMV status not recorded). Some clones in this sample may be carry-over from other donors' samples.

CDR3 sequence (DNA): TGTGCCAGCAGCCCGGGACTAGCGGCTGGCAATGAGCAGTTCTTC. It specifies CASSPGLAAGNEQFF. The V and J genes are TRBV5-4 and TRBJ2-1; 11 bases match TRBD2. The CDR3 has 15 amino acids. Germline V gene sequence: CDR1 SGHNT, CDR2 YYREEE (reference sequence). With 4 bases clipped from V and 6 bases from J, the junction kept 6 bases outside the gene matches.